This T cell receptor beta chain emerged from a study of OX40 agonist ivuxolimab in advanced cancers. This table comes from immunoSEQ multiplex PCR, and its TCRdb copy is limited to in-frame clones, with some not included. The sample carries tens of thousands of clones, more than 70% recorded once. Germline V CDR1 and CDR2: SGHTA, FQGNSA. The CDR3 spans 12 residues. Trimming pared 0 bases from V and 5 bases from J, leaving 4 bases between. The rearrangement joins TRBV7-2 to TRBJ1-2, with no clear D. The sequence was obtained from an adult with an advanced solid tumor such as melanoma, head and neck, liver or kidney cancer. This sample comprised CD4+ or CD8+ T cells sorted from blood, obtained in a trial of the OX40 agonist ivuxolimab. The CDR3 DNA reads TGTGCCAGCAGCTTAGCCCAGTATGGCTACACCTTC. Encoded protein: CASSLAQYGYTF. Combining the CDR3 with reference TRBV7-2 and TRBJ1-2 gives the whole variable domain GAGVSQSPSNKVTEKGKDVELRCDPISGHTALYWYRQSLGQGLEFLIYFQGNSAPDKSGLPSDRFSAERTGGSVSTLTIQRTQQEDSAVYLCASSLAQYGYTFGSGTRLTVV.